The 8 T cell receptor beta chains listed next were all sequenced from one sample in a study of CD8 T cells in ankylosing spondylitis. TCRdb used MiXCR to reprocess the 5' RACE reads, holding one entry per CDR3 protein. This table has over 110,000 distinct CDR3 sequences, 8% to 9% appearing once. Specimen: synovial fluid, either unsorted or a sorted T cell fraction (not recorded which). The receptors shown here come from a male donor with ankylosing spondylitis.

Ten or more counts support this clonotype. The DNA for the CDR3 is TGTGCCAGCAGCTTAGACCCGCAGAGGCGATACGAGCAGTACTTC. It specifies CASSLDPQRRYEQYF. The V call is TRBV7-2, the J call TRBJ2-7; D unclear. The germline V gene encodes CDR1 SGHTA and CDR2 FQGNSA. CDR3 length: 15 amino acids. V was trimmed by 1 base and J by 4 bases, leaving 14 bases between them. Using reference TRBV7-2 and TRBJ2-7 for the parts outside the CDR3, the full variable domain is GAGVSQSPSNKVTEKGKDVELRCDPISGHTALYWYRQSLGQGLEFLIYFQGNSAPDKSGLPSDRFSAERTGGSVSTLTIQRTQQEDSAVYLCASSLDPQRRYEQYFGPGTRLTVT.

This clonotype has at least ten counts. The chain employs TRBV20-1 and TRBJ2-1, with D perhaps matching TRBD2 (6 bases). V shed 3 bases and J shed 7 bases, with 13 bases lying between them. Per the germline V gene, CDR1 is DFQATT and CDR2 is SNEGSKA (reference sequence). The CDR3 covers 13 residues. The CDR3 loop reads CSASLTSKNEQFF. The DNA for the CDR3 is TGCAGTGCTAGTCTAACTAGCAAAAATGAGCAGTTCTTC.

This clonotype came up many times. The chain is built from TRBV20-1 and TRBJ2-5; TRBD2 agrees at 9 bases. With 4 bases clipped from V and 2 bases from J, the junction kept 2 bases outside the gene matches. Germline V gene sequence: CDR1 DFQATT, CDR2 SNEGSKA (reference sequence). This CDR3 region has 13 residues. The CDR3 DNA reads TGCAGTGCTAAGCTAGCGGGACAAGAGACCCAGTACTTC. Translating gives CSAKLAGQETQYF.

The rearrangement links TRBV5-6 to TRBJ2-3; TRBD2 is a possible D gene (6 bases). Trimming removed 4 bases at V and 4 bases at J, with 10 bases between. Germline lookup yields CDR1 SGHDT and CDR2 YYEEEE. The CDR3 is made up of 13 amino acids. The CDR3, as DNA: TGTGCCAGCAGCGGAGGGCCCGCAGATACGCAGTATTTT. Encoded protein: CASSGGPADTQYF.

The chain carries TRBV20-1 and TRBJ1-2; 10 bases align to TRBD1. Germline V lookup: CDR1 DFQATT, CDR2 SNEGSKA (reference sequence). V dropped 1 base and J dropped 8; count of bases not matched to a gene: 7. CDR3 length: 14 amino acids. The CDR3 DNA sequence: TGCAGTGCTAGAGGGGGACAGGGGTCAAAAGGCTACACCTTC. This translates into CSARGGQGSKGYTF.

This clonotype occurred a few times. The chain carries TRBV4-1 and TRBJ2-3; 8 positions match TRBD2. Germline CDR1 reads MGHRA; CDR2 reads YSYEKL. With V trimmed by 1 base and J by 3 bases, 12 bases remained unmatched. This CDR3 is 18 amino acids long. The CDR3 DNA sequence: TGCGCCAGCAGCCAAGCGGGTAAAGCGACTAGCGCGACAGATACGCAGTATTTT. This translates into CASSQAGKATSATDTQYF.

This clonotype was picked up many times. The chain's CDR3 is CSAPRTGRETQYF. The CDR3, as DNA: TGCAGTGCTCCCCGGACAGGGAGAGAGACCCAGTACTTC. The chain has TRBV20-1 and TRBJ2-5; 8 positions agree with TRBD1. This CDR3 has 13 residues. The J segment lost 4 bases and the V segment lost 5 bases, leaving 6 bases of the junction unmatched. Germline-derived CDR1 and CDR2 are DFQATT and SNEGSKA (reference sequence).

This chain uses TRBV11-1 with TRBJ2-1; D remains ambiguous. The germline CDR1 and CDR2 sequences are SGHAT and FQDESV (reference sequence). V was trimmed by 5 bases and J by 8 bases, leaving 13 bases between them. The CDR3 extends over 13 amino acids. This CDR3 is CASSLRMDDEQFF. CDR3 in DNA: TGTGCCAGCAGCCTTCGGATGGACGATGAGCAGTTCTTC.